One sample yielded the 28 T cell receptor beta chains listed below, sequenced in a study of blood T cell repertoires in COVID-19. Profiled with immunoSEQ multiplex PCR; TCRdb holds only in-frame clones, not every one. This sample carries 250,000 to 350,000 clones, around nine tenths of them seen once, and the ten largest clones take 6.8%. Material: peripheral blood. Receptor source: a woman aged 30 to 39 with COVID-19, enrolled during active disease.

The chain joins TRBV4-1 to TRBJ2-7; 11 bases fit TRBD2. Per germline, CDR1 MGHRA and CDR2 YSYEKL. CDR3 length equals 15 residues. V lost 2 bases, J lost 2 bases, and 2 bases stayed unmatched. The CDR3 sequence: CASSQLAGGPYEQYF. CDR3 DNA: TGCGCCAGCAGCCAACTAGCGGGAGGCCCCTACGAGCAGTACTTC.

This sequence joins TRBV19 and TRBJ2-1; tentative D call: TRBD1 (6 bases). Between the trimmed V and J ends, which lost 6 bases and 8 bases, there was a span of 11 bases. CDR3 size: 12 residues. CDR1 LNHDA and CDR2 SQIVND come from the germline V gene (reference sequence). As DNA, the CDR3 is TGTGCCAGTAGACAGGGATTAGATGAGCAGTTCTTC. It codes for CASRQGLDEQFF.

The CDR3 DNA reads as TGTGCCAGCAGTGAAGGTGGGACAGTTAATGAAAAACTGTTTTTT. Its protein product is CASSEGGTVNEKLFF. This chain links TRBV25-1 with TRBJ1-4, with 7 bases identical to TRBD1. The germline CDR1 and CDR2 sequences are MGHDK and SYGVNS. V was pared by 2 bases and J by 4 bases, with 4 bases of the junction left unmatched. The CDR3 extends over 15 amino acids.

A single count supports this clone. The CDR3 reads CASSQDRGRGQYF. The CDR3 nucleotides read TGTGCCAGCAGCCAAGATCGCGGGCGGGGGCAGTACTTC. The chain joins TRBV3-1 (or the pseudogene TRBV3-2) to TRBJ2-7, with D perhaps matching TRBD2 (6 bases). The ends were cut back, 0 bases at V and 9 bases at J, with 12 bases in the middle. This CDR3 is 13 amino acids long. Germline V gene sequence: CDR1 LGHDT, CDR2 YNNKEL (reference sequence).

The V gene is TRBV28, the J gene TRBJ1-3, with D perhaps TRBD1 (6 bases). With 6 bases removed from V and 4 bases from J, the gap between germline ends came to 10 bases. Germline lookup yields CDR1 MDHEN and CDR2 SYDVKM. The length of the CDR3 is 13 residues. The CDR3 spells CASRQGRGNTIYF. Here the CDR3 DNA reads TGTGCCAGCAGGCAGGGGAGAGGAAACACCATATATTTT.

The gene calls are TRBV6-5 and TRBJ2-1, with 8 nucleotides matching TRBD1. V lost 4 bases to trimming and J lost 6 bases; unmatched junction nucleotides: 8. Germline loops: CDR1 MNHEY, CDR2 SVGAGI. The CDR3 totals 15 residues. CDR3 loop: CASSFSDRVGNEQFF. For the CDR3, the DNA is TGTGCCAGCAGTTTTTCGGACAGGGTAGGCAATGAGCAGTTCTTC.

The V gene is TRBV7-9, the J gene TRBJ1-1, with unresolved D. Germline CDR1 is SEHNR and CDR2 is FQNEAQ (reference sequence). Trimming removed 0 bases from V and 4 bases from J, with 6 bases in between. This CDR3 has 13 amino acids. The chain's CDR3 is CASSLAPGTEAFF. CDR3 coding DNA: TGTGCCAGCAGCTTAGCCCCGGGCACTGAAGCTTTCTTT.

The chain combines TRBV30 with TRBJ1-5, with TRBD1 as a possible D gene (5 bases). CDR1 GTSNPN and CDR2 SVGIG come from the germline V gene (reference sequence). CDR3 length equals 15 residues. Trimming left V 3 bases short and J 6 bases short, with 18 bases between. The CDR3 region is CAWSRPLGASQPQHF. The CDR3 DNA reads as TGTGCCTGGAGCCGGCCATTAGGGGCCAGTCAGCCCCAGCATTTT.

CDR3 bases: TGTGCCAGCAGCCCGGGAGTCTATGGCTACACCTTC. Translation: CASSPGVYGYTF. V gene TRBV14 combines with J gene TRBJ1-2; D ambiguous. Germline-derived CDR1 and CDR2 are SGHDN and FVKESK. V lost 4 bases and J lost 4, with 7 bases in between. This CDR3 comprises 12 residues.

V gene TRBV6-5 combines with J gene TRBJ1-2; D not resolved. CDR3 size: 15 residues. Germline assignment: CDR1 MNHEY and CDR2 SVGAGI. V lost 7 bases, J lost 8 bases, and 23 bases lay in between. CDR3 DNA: TGTGCCAGCACCCGGGTCGGGGAGCTCTTTCTAGGCTACACCTTC. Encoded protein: CASTRVGELFLGYTF.

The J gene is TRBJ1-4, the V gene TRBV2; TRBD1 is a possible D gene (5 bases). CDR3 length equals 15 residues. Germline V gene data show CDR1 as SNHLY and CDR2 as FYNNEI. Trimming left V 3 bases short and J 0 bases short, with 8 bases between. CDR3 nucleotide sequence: TGTGCCAGCAGTGACACAGGATCAACTAATGAAAAACTGTTTTTT. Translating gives CASSDTGSTNEKLFF.

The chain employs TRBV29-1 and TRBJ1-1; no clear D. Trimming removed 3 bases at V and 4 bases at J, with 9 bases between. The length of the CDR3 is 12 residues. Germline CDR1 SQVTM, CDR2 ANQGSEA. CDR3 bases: TGCAGCGTTGAGGCTACGGGCACTGAAGCTTTCTTT. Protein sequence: CSVEATGTEAFF.

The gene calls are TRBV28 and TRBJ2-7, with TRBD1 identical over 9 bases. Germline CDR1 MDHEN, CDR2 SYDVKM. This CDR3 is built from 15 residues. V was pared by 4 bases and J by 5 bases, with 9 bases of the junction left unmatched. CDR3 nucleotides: TGTGCCAGCAGTTGGCCGGGACAGGGTGAACACGAGCAGTACTTC. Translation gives CASSWPGQGEHEQYF.

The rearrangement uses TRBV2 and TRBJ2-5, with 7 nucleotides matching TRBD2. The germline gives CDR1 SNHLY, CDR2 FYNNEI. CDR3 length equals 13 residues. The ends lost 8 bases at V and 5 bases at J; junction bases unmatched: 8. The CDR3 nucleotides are TGTGCCAGCCTCACGTCGCGGGGGGAGACCCAGTACTTC. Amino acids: CASLTSRGETQYF.

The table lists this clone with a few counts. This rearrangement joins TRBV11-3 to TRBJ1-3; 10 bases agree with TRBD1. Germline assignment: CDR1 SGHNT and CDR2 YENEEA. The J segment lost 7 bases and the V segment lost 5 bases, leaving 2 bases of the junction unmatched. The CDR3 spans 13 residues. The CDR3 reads CASSKDRGNTIYF. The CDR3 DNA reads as TGTGCCAGCAGCAAGGACAGGGGGAACACCATATATTTT.

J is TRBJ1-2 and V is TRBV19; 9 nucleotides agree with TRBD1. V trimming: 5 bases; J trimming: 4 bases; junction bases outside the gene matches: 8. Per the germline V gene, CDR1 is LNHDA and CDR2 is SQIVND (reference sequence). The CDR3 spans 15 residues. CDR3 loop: CASSDTGTGFYGYTF. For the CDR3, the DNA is TGTGCCAGTAGTGATACCGGGACAGGGTTCTATGGCTACACCTTC.

CDR3 in DNA: TGTGCCAGCAGCTTAGGAGGGACGGTGAACACTGAAGCTTTCTTT. Translation: CASSLGGTVNTEAFF. This chain joins TRBV5-4 and TRBJ1-1, with D possibly matching TRBD1 (5 bases). Deletions cut 2 bases from V and 0 bases from J, with 11 bases between. Germline CDR1 is SGHNT and CDR2 is YYREEE (reference sequence). This CDR3 contains 15 residues.

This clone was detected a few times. Written as DNA, the CDR3 is TGTGCCAGCAGCTTGGTATCCGGGTACGGCTACACCTTC. Protein product: CASSLVSGYGYTF. The V and J genes are TRBV5-5 and TRBJ1-2; D unclear. The CDR3 contains 13 residues. Germline CDR1 SGHKS, CDR2 YYEKEE (reference sequence). V shed 0 bases and J shed 8 bases, with 11 bases lying between them. The whole variable domain, filled in from reference TRBV5-5 and TRBJ1-2, reads DAGVTQSPTHLIKTRGQQVTLRCSPISGHKSVSWYQQVLGQGPQFIFQYYEKEERGRGNFPDRFSARQFPNYSSELNVNALLLGDSALYLCASSLVSGYGYTFGSGTRLTVV.

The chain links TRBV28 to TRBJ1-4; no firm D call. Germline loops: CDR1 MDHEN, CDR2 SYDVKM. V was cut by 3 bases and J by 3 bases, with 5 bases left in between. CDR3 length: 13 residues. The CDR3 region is CASSFGPNEKLFF. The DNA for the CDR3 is TGTGCCAGCAGTTTTGGCCCTAATGAAAAACTGTTTTTT.

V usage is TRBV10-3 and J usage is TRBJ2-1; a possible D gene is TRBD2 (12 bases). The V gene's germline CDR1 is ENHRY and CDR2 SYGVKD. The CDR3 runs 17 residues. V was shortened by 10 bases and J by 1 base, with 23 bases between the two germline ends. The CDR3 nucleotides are TGTGCCACCCGGGACAGGGGGACTAGCGGGTCCTACAATGAGCAGTTCTTC. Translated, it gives CATRDRGTSGSYNEQFF.

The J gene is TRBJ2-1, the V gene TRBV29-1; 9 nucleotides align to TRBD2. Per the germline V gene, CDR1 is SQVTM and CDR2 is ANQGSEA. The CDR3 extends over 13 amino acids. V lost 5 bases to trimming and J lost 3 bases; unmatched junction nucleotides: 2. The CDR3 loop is CSVLAGRYNEQFF. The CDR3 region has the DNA TGCAGCGTTCTAGCGGGACGCTACAATGAGCAGTTCTTC.

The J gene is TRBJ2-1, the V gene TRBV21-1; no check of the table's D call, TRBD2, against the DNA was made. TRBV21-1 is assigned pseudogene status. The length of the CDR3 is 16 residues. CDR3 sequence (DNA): TGTGCCAGCAGCAAAGTTCGGCTAGCGGGAGGATTTGAGCAGTTCTTC. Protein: CASSKVRLAGGFEQFF.

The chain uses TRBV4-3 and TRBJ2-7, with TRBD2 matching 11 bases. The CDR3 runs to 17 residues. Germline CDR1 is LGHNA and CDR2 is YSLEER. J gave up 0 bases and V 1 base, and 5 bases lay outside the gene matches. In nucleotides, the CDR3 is TGCGCCAGCAGCCAAGGGGGGGGGACTAGCGGCTCCTACGAGCAGTACTTC. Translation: CASSQGGGTSGSYEQYF.

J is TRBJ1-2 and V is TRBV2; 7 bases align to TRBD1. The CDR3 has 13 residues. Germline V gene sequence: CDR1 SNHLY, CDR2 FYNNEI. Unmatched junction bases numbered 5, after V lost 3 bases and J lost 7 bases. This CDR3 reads CASSDQGEGGYTF. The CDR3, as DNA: TGTGCCAGCAGTGACCAGGGGGAAGGTGGCTACACCTTC.

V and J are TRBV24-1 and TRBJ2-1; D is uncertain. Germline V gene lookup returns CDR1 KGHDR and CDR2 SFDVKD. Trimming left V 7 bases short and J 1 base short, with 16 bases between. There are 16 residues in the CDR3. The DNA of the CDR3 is TGTGCCACCAGATCCACCGGCGGTGGGTCCTACAATGAGCAGTTCTTC. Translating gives CATRSTGGGSYNEQFF.

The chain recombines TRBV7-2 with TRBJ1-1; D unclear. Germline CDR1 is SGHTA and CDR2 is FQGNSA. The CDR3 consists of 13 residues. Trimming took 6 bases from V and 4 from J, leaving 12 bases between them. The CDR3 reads CASSSQRATEAFF. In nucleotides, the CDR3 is TGTGCCAGCAGTTCTCAGCGAGCCACTGAAGCTTTCTTT.

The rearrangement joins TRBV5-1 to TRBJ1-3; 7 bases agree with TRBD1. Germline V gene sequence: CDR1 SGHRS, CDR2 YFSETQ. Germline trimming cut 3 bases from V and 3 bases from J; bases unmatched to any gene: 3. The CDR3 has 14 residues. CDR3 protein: CASSSGTVGNTIYF. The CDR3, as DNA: TGCGCCAGCAGCTCCGGGACAGTTGGAAACACCATATATTTT.

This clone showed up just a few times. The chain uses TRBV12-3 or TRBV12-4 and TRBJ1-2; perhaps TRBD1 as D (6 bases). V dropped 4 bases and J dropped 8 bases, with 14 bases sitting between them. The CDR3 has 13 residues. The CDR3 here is CASSWGGAEGYTF. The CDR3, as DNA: TGTGCCAGCAGTTGGGGGGGGGCAGAGGGCTACACCTTC.